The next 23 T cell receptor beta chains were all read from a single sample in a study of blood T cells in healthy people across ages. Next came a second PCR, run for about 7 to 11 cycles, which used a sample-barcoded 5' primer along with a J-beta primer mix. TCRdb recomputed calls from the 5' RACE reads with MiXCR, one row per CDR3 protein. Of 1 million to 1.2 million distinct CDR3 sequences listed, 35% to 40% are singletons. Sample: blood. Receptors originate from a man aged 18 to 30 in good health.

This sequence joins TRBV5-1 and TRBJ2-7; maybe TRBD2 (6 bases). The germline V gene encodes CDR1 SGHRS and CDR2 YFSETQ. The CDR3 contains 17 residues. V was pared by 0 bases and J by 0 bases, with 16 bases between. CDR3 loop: CASSLESGGIPSYEQYF. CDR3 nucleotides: TGCGCCAGCAGCTTGGAATCTGGCGGGATCCCCTCCTACGAGCAGTACTTC.

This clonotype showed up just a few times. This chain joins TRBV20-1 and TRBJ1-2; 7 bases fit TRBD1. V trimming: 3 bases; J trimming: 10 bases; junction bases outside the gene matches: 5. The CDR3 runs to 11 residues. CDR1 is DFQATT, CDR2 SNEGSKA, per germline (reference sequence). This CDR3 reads CSARGTGVYTF. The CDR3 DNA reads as TGCAGTGCTAGGGGTACAGGGGTCTACACCTTC.

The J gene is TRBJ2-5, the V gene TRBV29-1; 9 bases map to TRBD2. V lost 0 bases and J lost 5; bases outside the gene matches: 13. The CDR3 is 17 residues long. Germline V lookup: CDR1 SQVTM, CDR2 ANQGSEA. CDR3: CSVEDPRAGGASETQYF. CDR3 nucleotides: TGCAGCGTTGAAGACCCAAGGGCGGGGGGGGCTTCTGAGACCCAGTACTTC.

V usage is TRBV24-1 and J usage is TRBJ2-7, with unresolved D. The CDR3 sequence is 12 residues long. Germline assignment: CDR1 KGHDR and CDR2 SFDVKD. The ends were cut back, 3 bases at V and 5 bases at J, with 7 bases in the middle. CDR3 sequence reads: CATSDTGNEQYF. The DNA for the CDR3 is TGTGCCACCAGTGATACCGGCAACGAGCAGTACTTC.

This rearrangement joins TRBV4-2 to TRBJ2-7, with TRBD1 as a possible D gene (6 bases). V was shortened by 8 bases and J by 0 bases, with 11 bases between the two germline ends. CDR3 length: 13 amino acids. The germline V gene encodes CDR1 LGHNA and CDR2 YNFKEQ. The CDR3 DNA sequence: TGTGCCAGCCGACAGGAGAGCTCCTACGAGCAGTACTTC. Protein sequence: CASRQESSYEQYF.

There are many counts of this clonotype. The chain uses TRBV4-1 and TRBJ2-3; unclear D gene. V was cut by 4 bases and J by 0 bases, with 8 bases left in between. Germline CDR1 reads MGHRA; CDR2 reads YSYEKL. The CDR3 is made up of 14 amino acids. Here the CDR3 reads CASSPRASTDTQYF. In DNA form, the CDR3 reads TGCGCCAGCAGCCCCCGGGCCAGCACAGATACGCAGTATTTT.

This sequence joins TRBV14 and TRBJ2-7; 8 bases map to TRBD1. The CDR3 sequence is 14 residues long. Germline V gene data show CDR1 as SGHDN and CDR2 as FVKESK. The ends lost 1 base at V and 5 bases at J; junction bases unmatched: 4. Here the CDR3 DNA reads TGTGCCAGCAGCCAAGTTACAGGGGGTGACGAGCAGTACTTC. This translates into CASSQVTGGDEQYF.

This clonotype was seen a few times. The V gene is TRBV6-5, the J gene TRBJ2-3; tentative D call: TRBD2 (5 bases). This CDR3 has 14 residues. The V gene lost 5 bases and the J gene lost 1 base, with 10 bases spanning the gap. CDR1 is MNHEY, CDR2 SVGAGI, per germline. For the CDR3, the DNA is TGTGCCAGCAGTGCGGGTCTCGGCACAGATACGCAGTATTTT. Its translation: CASSAGLGTDTQYF.

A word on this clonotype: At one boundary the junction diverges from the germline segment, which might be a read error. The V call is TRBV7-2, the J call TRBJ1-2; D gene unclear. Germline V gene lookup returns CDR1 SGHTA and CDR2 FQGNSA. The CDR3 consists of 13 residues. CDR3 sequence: CASSVETNYGYTF. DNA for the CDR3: TGTGCCAGCAGCGTAGAAACGAACTACGGCTACACCTTC.

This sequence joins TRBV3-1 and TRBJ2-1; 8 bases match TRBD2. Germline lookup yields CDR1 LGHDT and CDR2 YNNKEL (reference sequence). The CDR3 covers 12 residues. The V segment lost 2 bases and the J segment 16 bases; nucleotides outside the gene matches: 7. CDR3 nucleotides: TGTGCCAGCAGCCAAATTGGGGGACTAGTATTCTTC. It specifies CASSQIGGLVFF.

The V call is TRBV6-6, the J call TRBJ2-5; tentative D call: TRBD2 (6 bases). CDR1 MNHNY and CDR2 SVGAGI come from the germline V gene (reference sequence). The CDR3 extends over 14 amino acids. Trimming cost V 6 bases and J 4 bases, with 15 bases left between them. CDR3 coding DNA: TGTGCCAGCAGGGGGGGAAGGGAATCAGAGACCCAGTACTTC. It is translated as CASRGGRESETQYF.

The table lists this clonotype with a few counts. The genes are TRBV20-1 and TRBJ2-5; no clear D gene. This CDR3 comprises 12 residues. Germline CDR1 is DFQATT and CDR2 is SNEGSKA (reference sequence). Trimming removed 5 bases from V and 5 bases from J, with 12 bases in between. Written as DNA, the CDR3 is TGCAGTGCTGGACCCGACGGGGAGACCCAGTACTTC. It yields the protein CSAGPDGETQYF.

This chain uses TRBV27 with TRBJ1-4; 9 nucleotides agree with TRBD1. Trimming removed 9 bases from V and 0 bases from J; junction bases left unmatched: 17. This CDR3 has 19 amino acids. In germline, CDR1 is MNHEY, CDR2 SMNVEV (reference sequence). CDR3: CAREYRDRVDSATNEKLFF. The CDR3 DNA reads TGTGCCAGGGAATACCGGGACAGGGTAGATTCCGCAACTAATGAAAAACTGTTTTTT. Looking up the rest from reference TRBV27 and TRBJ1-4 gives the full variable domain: EAQVTQNPRYLITVTGKKLTVTCSQNMNHEYMSWYRQDPGLGLRQIYYSMNVEVTDKGDVPEGYKVSRKEKRNFPLILESPSPNQTSLYFCAREYRDRVDSATNEKLFFGSGTQLSVL.

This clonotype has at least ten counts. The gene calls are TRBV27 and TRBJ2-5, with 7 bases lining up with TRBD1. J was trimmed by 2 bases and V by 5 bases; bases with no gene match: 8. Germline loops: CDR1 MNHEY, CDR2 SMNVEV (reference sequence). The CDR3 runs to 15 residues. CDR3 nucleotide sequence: TGTGCCAGCAGTCCTGAGACAGGGTCGCAAGAGACCCAGTACTTC. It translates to CASSPETGSQETQYF.

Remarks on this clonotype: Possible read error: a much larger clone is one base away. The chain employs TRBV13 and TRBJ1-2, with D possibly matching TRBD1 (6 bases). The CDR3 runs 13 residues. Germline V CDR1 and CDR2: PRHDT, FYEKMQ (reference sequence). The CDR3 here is CASSVGQSYGYTF. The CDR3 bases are TGTGCCAGCAGCGTAGGACAGTCCTATGGCTACACCTTC.

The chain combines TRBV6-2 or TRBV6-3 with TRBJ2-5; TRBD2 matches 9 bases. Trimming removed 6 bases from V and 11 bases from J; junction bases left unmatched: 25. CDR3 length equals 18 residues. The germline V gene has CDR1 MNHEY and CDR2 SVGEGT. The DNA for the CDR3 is TGTGCCAGCAGAATTGGAGTGAGACTAGCGGAAAACTACAATGAGCAGTACTTC. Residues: CASRIGVRLAENYNEQYF.

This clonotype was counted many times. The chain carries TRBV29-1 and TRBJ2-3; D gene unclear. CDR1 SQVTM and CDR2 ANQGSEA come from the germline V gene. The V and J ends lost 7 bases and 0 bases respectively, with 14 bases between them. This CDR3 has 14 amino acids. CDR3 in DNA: TGCAGCGCCCAGTTTGGGGTGAGCACAGATACGCAGTATTTT. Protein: CSAQFGVSTDTQYF.

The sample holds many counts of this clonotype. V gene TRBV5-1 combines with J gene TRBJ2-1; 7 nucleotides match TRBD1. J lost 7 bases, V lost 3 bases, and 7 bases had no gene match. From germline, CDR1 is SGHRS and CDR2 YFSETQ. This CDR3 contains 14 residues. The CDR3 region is CASSSGTELNEQFF. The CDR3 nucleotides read TGCGCCAGCAGCTCCGGGACAGAGTTAAATGAGCAGTTCTTC.

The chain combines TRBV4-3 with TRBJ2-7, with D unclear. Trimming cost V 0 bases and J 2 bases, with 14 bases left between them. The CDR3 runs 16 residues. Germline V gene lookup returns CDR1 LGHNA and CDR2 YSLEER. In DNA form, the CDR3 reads TGCGCCAGCAGCCAAGATTTAGGGCTTTCGACCTACGAGCAGTACTTC. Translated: CASSQDLGLSTYEQYF.

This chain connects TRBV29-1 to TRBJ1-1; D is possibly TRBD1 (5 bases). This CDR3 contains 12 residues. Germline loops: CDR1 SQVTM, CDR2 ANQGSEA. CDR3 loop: CTGRGGDAEAFF. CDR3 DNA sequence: TGCACCGGACGCGGGGGGGACGCTGAAGCTTTCTTT.

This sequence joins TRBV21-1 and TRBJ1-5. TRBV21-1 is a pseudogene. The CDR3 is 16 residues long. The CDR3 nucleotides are TGTGCCAGCAGCAACCTAGGGACGGCAGTTCTTCAGCCCCAGCATTTT. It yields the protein CASSNLGTAVLQPQHF.

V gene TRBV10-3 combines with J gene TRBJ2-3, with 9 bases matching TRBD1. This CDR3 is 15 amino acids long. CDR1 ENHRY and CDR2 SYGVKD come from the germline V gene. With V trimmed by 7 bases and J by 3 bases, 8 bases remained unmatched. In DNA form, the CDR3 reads TGTGCCATCACCCTGGGGACAGGGTCGACAGATACGCAGTATTTT. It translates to CAITLGTGSTDTQYF.

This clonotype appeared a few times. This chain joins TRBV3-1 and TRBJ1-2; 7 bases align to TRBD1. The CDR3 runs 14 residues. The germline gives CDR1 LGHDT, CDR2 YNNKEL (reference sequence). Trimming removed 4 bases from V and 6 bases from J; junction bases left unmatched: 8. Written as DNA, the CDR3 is TGTGCCAGCAGCCCTACTACAGGGGCCCATGGCTACACCTTC. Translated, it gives CASSPTTGAHGYTF.